These 16 T cell receptor beta chains originate from one sample sequenced in a study of T cell responses to AZD1222 COVID-19 vaccine. Assay: immunoSEQ multiplex PCR; the TCRdb copy retains only in-frame clones and omits some. The sample contains some 120,000 clones, approximately 85% of which appear only once. The sequences come from peripheral blood, collected on day 0 of AZD1222 vaccination. These receptors were collected from an adult in good health.

On this clone: Sequence at one end of the junction differs from germline and may be a read error. The chain employs TRBV11-1 and TRBJ2-1, with D tentatively TRBD2 (6 bases). Germline V gene sequence: CDR1 SGHAT, CDR2 FQDESV (reference sequence). The CDR3 extends over 12 amino acids. The CDR3 spells CASSQTSTARVF. The CDR3 DNA is TGTGCCAGCAGCCAGACTAGTACCGCGAGAGTCTTC.

V usage is TRBV15 and J usage is TRBJ1-1, with unresolved D. Trimming left V 5 bases short and J 4 bases short, with 17 bases between. The CDR3 has 15 amino acids. Germline-derived CDR1 and CDR2 are LNHNV and YYDKDF (reference sequence). CDR3 nucleotide sequence: TGTGCCACCAGCCCGCCAGGACCGCCTAGCACTGAAGCTTTCTTT. Amino acid sequence: CATSPPGPPSTEAFF. Full variable domain (missing parts from reference TRBV15 and TRBJ1-1): DAMVIQNPRYQVTQFGKPVTLSCSQTLNHNVMYWYQQKSSQAPKLLFHYYDKDFNNEADTPDNFQSRRPNTSFCFLDIRSPGLGDTAMYLCATSPPGPPSTEAFFGQGTRLTVV.

The rearrangement uses TRBV5-4 and TRBJ2-2, with D possibly being TRBD1 or TRBD2 (6 bases each). Germline V gene data show CDR1 as SGHNT and CDR2 as YYREEE (reference sequence). The CDR3 is 16 residues long. V lost 3 bases and J lost 5, with 17 bases in between. The chain's CDR3 is CASSWGAQSGTGELFF. CDR3 nucleotide sequence: TGTGCCAGCAGCTGGGGGGCCCAAAGCGGGACCGGGGAGCTGTTTTTT.

The chain combines TRBV6-5 with TRBJ1-2, with a weak D call TRBD1 (6 bases). Looked up from germline, CDR1 is MNHEY and CDR2 is SVGAGI. The CDR3 is 14 residues long. The V end lost 5 bases, the J end lost 2 bases, and 12 bases lay between the germline ends. The CDR3 is CASSPLGQNYGYTF. The CDR3 DNA reads as TGTGCCAGCAGTCCATTAGGACAGAACTATGGCTACACCTTC.

J is TRBJ1-1 and V is TRBV5-4; 7 bases fit TRBD1. The junction had 6 bases not matched to a gene; V was cut back by 4 bases and J by 3 bases. The CDR3 extends over 14 amino acids. Germline lookup yields CDR1 SGHNT and CDR2 YYREEE (reference sequence). Here the CDR3 reads CASSPDRAYTEAFF. The CDR3, as DNA: TGTGCCAGCAGCCCCGACAGGGCGTACACTGAAGCTTTCTTT.

This clone was counted a few times. J is TRBJ1-5 and V is TRBV10-1; 7 nucleotides line up with TRBD1. The trim removed 6 bases at V and 0 bases at J, leaving 8 bases unmatched. The V gene's germline CDR1 is WNHNN and CDR2 SYGVQD (reference sequence). This CDR3 comprises 16 residues. The CDR3 spells CASSSGTADSNQPQHF. The CDR3 coding sequence is TGCGCCAGCAGCTCCGGGACAGCGGATAGCAATCAGCCCCAGCATTTT.

The rearrangement uses TRBV19 and TRBJ1-4; 7 nucleotides match TRBD1. The V and J ends lost 0 bases and 8 bases, in that order; junction bases with no gene match: 12. Germline assignment: CDR1 LNHDA and CDR2 SQIVND (reference sequence). The CDR3 has 17 residues. The CDR3 nucleotides are TGTGCCAGTAGTATAGATCGCACGACAGGGAAAGGCGAAAAACTGTTTTTT. Translated: CASSIDRTTGKGEKLFF.

The gene calls are TRBV2 and TRBJ1-2, with TRBD1 matching 7 bases. The CDR3 is made up of 12 amino acids. Germline V gives CDR1 SNHLY, CDR2 FYNNEI. Trimming at V came to 6 bases and at J to 9 bases, leaving 7 bases not matched to a gene. The CDR3 DNA reads TGTGCCAGCAGCCGGGACAGATCGAGCTACACCTTC. It specifies CASSRDRSSYTF.

This chain joins TRBV11-2 and TRBJ2-7, with 9 bases fitting TRBD1. J gave up 3 bases and V 5 bases, and 5 bases lay outside the gene matches. There are 14 residues in the CDR3. The germline V gene has CDR1 SGHAT and CDR2 FQNNGV. CDR3 bases: TGTGCCAGCAGCCAGGGACAGGGCTACTACGAGCAGTACTTC. Translated: CASSQGQGYYEQYF.

The CDR3 DNA sequence: TGTGCCAGCAGCTTCGGGGAATATAGCAATCAGCCCCAGCATTTT. Its protein is CASSFGEYSNQPQHF. The V gene is TRBV5-5, the J gene TRBJ1-5; D call uncertain. Germline-derived CDR1 and CDR2 are SGHKS and YYEKEE (reference sequence). The CDR3 covers 15 residues. V lost 2 bases and J 0 bases, leaving 9 bases between the germline ends.

This clone was detected once. In DNA, the CDR3 is TGCGCCAGCAGCCCCGGCTCTTATCGGGGCTACACCTTC. Its protein is CASSPGSYRGYTF. The genes are TRBV5-1 and TRBJ1-2; D ambiguous. Trimming shortened V by 4 bases and J by 8 bases, and 15 bases separated the two germline ends. CDR1 and CDR2 (germline): SGHRS, YFSETQ. The CDR3 extends over 13 amino acids.

The rearrangement links TRBV5-6 to TRBJ2-3; the D gene is possibly TRBD2 (5 bases). Trimming took 8 bases from V and 2 from J, leaving 9 bases between them. The CDR3 has 12 amino acids. CDR1 and CDR2 (germline): SGHDT, YYEEEE. The chain's CDR3 is CASTDYTDTQYF. The DNA for the CDR3 is TGTGCCAGTACCGACTACACAGATACGCAGTATTTT.

The rearrangement uses TRBV4-3 and TRBJ2-6, with a weak D call TRBD1 (5 bases). The CDR3 sequence is 19 residues long. V gave up 0 bases and J gave up 1 base, with 16 bases separating them. Germline V gene data show CDR1 as LGHNA and CDR2 as YSLEER. The CDR3 DNA sequence: TGCGCCAGCAGCCAAGATTGGGGCAGGTCTGTATCTGGGGCCAACGTCCTGACTTTC. This encodes CASSQDWGRSVSGANVLTF.

This chain connects TRBV7-2 to TRBJ2-5; D possibly uses TRBD1 or TRBD2 (5 bases each). The germline V gene has CDR1 SGHTA and CDR2 FQGNSA. The CDR3 extends over 13 amino acids. Trimming took off 5 bases at V and 1 base at J, with 8 bases between the two ends. The CDR3 nucleotides read TGTGCCAGCAGCCCCGGGACCCAAGAGACCCAGTACTTC. This codes for CASSPGTQETQYF.

This clone was picked up one time. The CDR3 DNA follows: TGTGCCAGCAGCGCGGGACAGCCGAATTCACCCCTCCACTTT. Residues: CASSAGQPNSPLHF. V gene TRBV7-6 combines with J gene TRBJ1-6, with 7 bases matching TRBD1. Per the germline V gene, CDR1 is SGHVS and CDR2 is FNYEAQ. Germline trimming cut 5 bases from V and 7 bases from J; bases unmatched to any gene: 5. The CDR3 runs 14 residues.

V usage is TRBV9 and J usage is TRBJ2-1, with unresolved D. The V and J ends lost 4 bases and 4 bases respectively, with 15 bases between them. Germline-derived CDR1 and CDR2 are SGDLS and YYNGEE. CDR3 length: 15 amino acids. This chain's CDR3 is CASSSQLGFYNEQFF. The CDR3 coding sequence is TGTGCCAGCAGCTCTCAGTTGGGGTTTTACAATGAGCAGTTCTTC.